The 16 T cell receptor beta chains given below trace back to one sample, sequenced in a study of memory CD4+ T cells and cytomegalovirus serostatus. Single viable CD3+CD4+CD8-CD45RO+ cells were sorted as the memory CD4+ T cells. Assay used: immunoSEQ multiplex PCR; TCRdb lists only in-frame clones, some missing. Of roughly 45,000 clones listed, about three quarters are singletons. The specimen was memory CD4+ T cells from blood. These receptors all stem from an adult in good health and CMV-seronegative.

This clone was recorded once. The chain joins TRBV19 to TRBJ2-7, with D perhaps being TRBD1 or TRBD2 (5 bases each). V shed 5 bases and J shed 0 bases, with 17 bases lying between them. CDR3 length: 16 residues. Germline lookup yields CDR1 LNHDA and CDR2 SQIVND (reference sequence). In DNA, the CDR3 is TGTGCCAGTAGTTCCTTCGGACCGGGGCCCTCCTACGAGCAGTACTTC. Translated: CASSSFGPGPSYEQYF.

This rearrangement joins TRBV5-1 to TRBJ1-2; 7 bases align to TRBD1. Per the germline V gene, CDR1 is SGHRS and CDR2 is YFSETQ. V lost 4 bases to trimming and J lost 8 bases; unmatched junction nucleotides: 14. This CDR3 region has 15 residues. CDR3 loop: CASSPDPQGFGGYTF. DNA for the CDR3: TGCGCCAGCAGCCCGGACCCACAGGGGTTCGGGGGCTACACCTTC. The full variable domain, completed using reference TRBV5-1 and TRBJ1-2, is KAGVTQTPRYLIKTRGQQVTLSCSPISGHRSVSWYQQTPGQGLQFLFEYFSETQRNKGNFPGRFSGRQFSNSRSEMNVSTLELGDSALYLCASSPDPQGFGGYTFGSGTRLTVV.

This chain joins TRBV7-8 and TRBJ1-1; possibly TRBD1 for D (6 bases). The CDR3 has 13 residues. The germline V and J ends were trimmed by 2 bases and 7 bases, with 11 bases remaining between them. CDR1 and CDR2 (germline): SGHVS, FQNEAQ. CDR3 in DNA: TGTGCCAGCAGCTTACCAGGGGCCCTTGAAGCTTTCTTT. It specifies CASSLPGALEAFF.

In this sample, this clone turned up once. This chain links TRBV19 with TRBJ1-4; no clear D. The germline V gene has CDR1 LNHDA and CDR2 SQIVND (reference sequence). With 2 bases removed from V and 3 bases from J, the gap between germline ends came to 7 bases. The CDR3 length is 14 residues. The CDR3 here is CASSISLSNEKLFF. For the CDR3, the DNA is TGTGCCAGTAGTATAAGTCTTTCTAATGAAAAACTGTTTTTT.

This clone appeared a few times. The chain uses TRBV4-1 and TRBJ2-7; unclear D gene. The CDR3 totals 16 residues. The V gene lost 1 base and the J gene lost 3 bases, with 16 bases spanning the gap. Germline V gene data show CDR1 as MGHRA and CDR2 as YSYEKL. CDR3 region: CASSQAPPEFNYEQYF. CDR3 coding DNA: TGCGCCAGCAGCCAAGCCCCCCCTGAGTTTAACTACGAGCAGTACTTC.

This clone was detected only a few times. CDR3 in amino acids: CASSSSLNEQFF. The DNA for the CDR3 is TGCGCCAGCAGCTCGTCCCTGAATGAGCAGTTCTTC. J is TRBJ2-1 and V is TRBV5-1, with D uncertain. CDR3 length: 12 residues. Trimming pared 3 bases from V and 7 bases from J, leaving 8 bases between. The germline CDR1 and CDR2 sequences are SGHRS and YFSETQ.

The gene calls are TRBV11-2 and TRBJ1-1; D unresolved. CDR3 size: 14 residues. Germline CDR1 SGHAT, CDR2 FQNNGV. V lost 1 base and J lost 2, with 8 bases in between. CDR3 coding DNA: TGTGCCAGCAGCTTAGGCCCAGTAAACACTGAAGCTTTCTTT. Translating gives CASSLGPVNTEAFF.

Only a few counts were recorded for this clone. The chain recombines TRBV2 with TRBJ2-7; D is ambiguous. CDR1 and CDR2 (germline): SNHLY, FYNNEI. V lost 7 bases to trimming and J lost 0 bases, with 13 bases between them. The CDR3 length is 14 residues. In DNA, the CDR3 is TGTGCCAGCAAGTTCGGGCTTAGCTCCTACGAGCAGTACTTC. Translating gives CASKFGLSSYEQYF.

This clone was seen once. The genes are TRBV19 and TRBJ1-1; D remains ambiguous. Trimming shortened V by 5 bases and J by 5 bases, and 15 bases separated the two germline ends. There are 14 residues in the CDR3. Per germline, CDR1 LNHDA and CDR2 SQIVND (reference sequence). CDR3 bases: TGTGCCAGTAGTGTCATTGGGGAGGGAACTGAAGCTTTCTTT. Its protein product is CASSVIGEGTEAFF.

The V and J genes are TRBV10-3 and TRBJ2-2, with a weak D call TRBD1 (6 bases). Per germline, CDR1 ENHRY and CDR2 SYGVKD. The CDR3 consists of 15 residues. The V end was cut by 4 bases, the J end by 5 bases, with 14 bases between. This chain's CDR3 is CAISGDDRSTGELFF. The CDR3 region has the DNA TGTGCCATCAGTGGGGATGACAGGTCTACCGGGGAGCTGTTTTTT.

Comments on this clone: Sequence at one end of the junction differs from germline and may be a read error. The chain is built from TRBV7-7 and TRBJ2-5; TRBD1 is a possible D gene (6 bases). The end of the DNA is better explained by TRBJ2-7, so the J call may be wrong. Germline CDR1 is SSHAT and CDR2 is FNYEAQ (reference sequence). The CDR3 sequence is 13 residues long. The CDR3 bases are TGTGCTAGCAGCTTAGAACAGGGCTACGAGCAGTACTTC. Protein product: CASSLEQGYEQYF.

In nucleotides, the CDR3 is TGTGCCAGCAGTCCAGGGTACAATGAGCAGTTCTTC. Translated, it gives CASSPGYNEQFF. The chain carries TRBV7-9 and TRBJ2-1, with D tentatively TRBD1 (5 bases). CDR3 length: 12 amino acids. Germline CDR1 SEHNR, CDR2 FQNEAQ (reference sequence). V dropped 6 bases and J dropped 4 bases, with 7 bases sitting between them. The full variable domain, with the rest looked up from reference TRBV7-9 and TRBJ2-1, is DTGVSQNPRHKITKRGQNVTFRCDPISEHNRLYWYRQTLGQGPEFLTYFQNEAQLEKSRLLSDRFSAERPKGSFSTLEIQRTEQGDSAMYLCASSPGYNEQFFGPGTRLTVL.

The gene calls are TRBV6-5 and TRBJ1-1, with D unclear. The CDR3 sequence is 13 residues long. V was clipped by 5 bases and J by 5 bases, with 12 bases between them. Germline V gene lookup returns CDR1 MNHEY and CDR2 SVGAGI. The CDR3 DNA follows: TGTGCCAGCAGTGAAGCGTCGAGGACTGAAGCTTTCTTT. Amino acid sequence: CASSEASRTEAFF.

The chain joins TRBV30 to TRBJ2-7, with no clear D. The CDR3 is made up of 11 amino acids. V was shortened by 1 base and J by 2 bases, with 3 bases between the two germline ends. Germline lookup yields CDR1 GTSNPN and CDR2 SVGIG (reference sequence). CDR3 residues: CAWSATYEQYF. The CDR3 DNA reads as TGTGCCTGGAGTGCCACCTACGAGCAGTACTTC. Variable domain in full (rest from reference TRBV30 and TRBJ2-7): SQTIHQWPATLVQPVGSPLSLECTVEGTSNPNLYWYRQAAGRGLQLLFYSVGIGQISSEVPQNLSASRPQDRQFILSSKKLLLSDSGFYLCAWSATYEQYFGPGTRLTVT.

This clone was counted once. The chain carries TRBV19 and TRBJ2-5; 11 bases fit TRBD2. Trimming at V came to 6 bases and at J to 3 bases, leaving 12 bases not matched to a gene. The CDR3 contains 17 residues. Germline assignment: CDR1 LNHDA and CDR2 SQIVND (reference sequence). CDR3 nucleotide sequence: TGTGCCAGTAGCACATGGGGAGAGGGACTAGCGGAAGAGACCCAGTACTTC. This codes for CASSTWGEGLAEETQYF.

A few counts support this clone. This rearrangement joins TRBV7-9 to TRBJ1-1; possibly TRBD1 for D (6 bases). Germline values: CDR1 SEHNR, CDR2 FQNEAQ (reference sequence). V lost 5 bases to trimming and J lost 7 bases, with 14 bases between them. The CDR3 has 13 residues. CDR3 DNA sequence: TGTGCCAGCAGCCAGGGGACCGGCGGTGAAGCTTTCTTT. Its translation is CASSQGTGGEAFF.